The sequence of this T cell receptor (beta chain) was determined in a study of PD-L1 blockade in urothelial cancer. The V gene's germline CDR1 is SGHTA and CDR2 FQGNSA. The CDR3 covers 14 residues. Trimming cost V 1 base and J 8 bases; bases outside gene matches: 5. Repertoires were generated with immunoSEQ multiplex PCR, while TCRdb's copy carries only in-frame clones and drops some. The repertoire holds roughly 50,000 clones, with around three quarters as singletons. The chain couples TRBV7-2 to TRBJ1-1; 9 positions match TRBD1. This TCR was recovered from a man between 65 and 85 years old with urothelial cancer. Material: PBMCs, obtained around atezolizumab (anti-PD-L1) treatment. CDR3 amino acids: CASSLGGQGREAFF. CDR3 in DNA: TGTGCCAGCAGCTTAGGGGGACAGGGAAGAGAAGCTTTCTTT.